The rows below give T cell receptor beta chains drawn from one sample of a study of blood T cell repertoires in COVID-19. The method was immunoSEQ multiplex PCR; TCRdb's version includes in-frame clones alone and lacks a portion of them. Seen here are under 200,000 clones, 65% to 90% observed once, and the top ten hold roughly 8.2%. Sequenced material: peripheral blood. All receptors derive from a man aged 60-69 years with acute or convalescent COVID-19. Each CDR3 is given with its conserved first and last residue. D genes are given only for firm matches. Some rows have no size entry. The others give once, few or many, or a class for an expanded clone.

v_call	clone_size	d_call	j_call	cdr3_aa	cdr3_nt
TRBV7-9	NA	TRBD1	TRBJ2-5	CASSLADRGGQTQYF	TGTGCCAGCAGCTTAGCTGACAGGGGGGGCCAGACCCAGTACTTC
TRBV30	NA	TRBD1	TRBJ1-2	CAWSDYGQGNYGYTF	TGTGCCTGGAGTGATTATGGACAGGGGAACTATGGCTACACCTTC
TRBV18	NA	TRBD2	TRBJ2-7	CASSRGTSGRLGEQYF	TGTGCCAGCTCACGGGGGACTAGCGGGAGGCTGGGGGAGCAGTACTTC
TRBV29-1	NA	NA	TRBJ1-1	CSVEDGRGSTEAFF	TGCAGCGTTGAAGATGGAAGGGGGAGCACTGAAGCTTTCTTT
TRBV7-3	NA	NA	TRBJ1-6	CASSLQGNSPLHF	TGTGCCAGCAGCTTGCAGGGAAACTCACCCCTCCACTTT
TRBV11-2	NA	NA	TRBJ1-2	CASSSEYYGYTF	TGTGCCAGCAGCTCGGAGTACTATGGCTACACCTTC
TRBV7-9	NA	TRBD1	TRBJ2-5	CASSWDRGPVVTQYF	TGTGCCAGCAGCTGGGACAGGGGGCCCGTTGTGACCCAGTACTTC
TRBV6-2/TRBV6-3	NA	NA	TRBJ1-2	CASSEGRGAAGYTF	TGTGCCAGCAGCGAGGGGCGCGGGGCGGCAGGCTACACCTTC
TRBV28	NA	NA	TRBJ1-1	CASSEGRRAAFF	TGTGCCAGCTCAGAGGGCCGCCGCGCAGCTTTCTTT
TRBV11-3	NA	TRBD1	TRBJ1-2	CASSQGGGQPDGYTF	TGTGCCAGCAGCCAGGGTGGGGGACAGCCTGATGGCTACACCTTC
TRBV28	few	TRBD2	TRBJ2-1	CASRGLAGGPYNEQFF	TGTGCCAGCAGAGGACTAGCGGGAGGGCCCTACAATGAGCAGTTCTTC
TRBV18	NA	TRBD2	TRBJ2-1	CASSIGSGRRGGSIYNEQFF	TGTGCCAGTTCCATAGGTAGCGGGCGCCGGGGAGGATCCATCTACAATGAGCAGTTCTTC
TRBV30	NA	TRBD1	TRBJ2-4	CAWSAGTGLNIQYF	TGTGCCTGGAGTGCCGGGACAGGGCTAAACATTCAGTACTTC
TRBV19	NA	TRBD1	TRBJ1-1	CATWGQTNTEAFF	TGTGCCACCTGGGGACAGACGAACACTGAAGCTTTCTTT
TRBV30	NA	TRBD1	TRBJ1-2	CAWSYRGFYGYTF	TGTGCCTGGAGTTACAGGGGATTCTATGGCTACACCTTC
TRBV11-2	NA	NA	TRBJ2-1	CASSQQGTMGNEQFF	TGTGCCAGCAGCCAGCAGGGGACTATGGGCAATGAGCAGTTCTTC
TRBV5-1	NA	NA	TRBJ1-1	CASSRGGANTEAFF	TGCGCCAGCAGCCGGGGTGGAGCCAACACTGAAGCTTTCTTT
TRBV18	once	TRBD1	TRBJ1-1	CASSPGQAVVTEAFF	TGTGCCAGCTCACCTGGACAGGCCGTTGTTACTGAAGCTTTCTTT
TRBV7-3	NA	TRBD1	TRBJ1-2	CASILTGETGYGYTF	TGTGCCAGCATCCTGACAGGGGAAACGGGCTATGGCTACACCTTC
TRBV5-1	NA	TRBD2	TRBJ2-3	CASSLGGLAGVADTQYF	TGCGCCAGCAGCTTGGGCGGACTAGCGGGAGTAGCAGATACGCAGTATTTT
TRBV28	NA	NA	TRBJ1-5	CASSSALGSSNQPQHF	TGTGCCAGCAGCTCTGCCTTAGGGAGTAGCAATCAGCCCCAGCATTTT
TRBV20-1	NA	NA	TRBJ2-7	CSASGHNPYEQYF	TGCAGTGCTAGTGGACACAATCCCTACGAGCAGTACTTC
TRBV15	few	NA	TRBJ1-1	CATSRDLGASPLNTEAFF	TGTGCCACCAGCAGAGATCTGGGGGCATCCCCCTTGAACACTGAAGCTTTCTTT
TRBV7-2	NA	TRBD2	TRBJ2-3	CASSPQTSGRADTQYF	TGTGCCAGCAGCCCCCAGACCAGCGGGAGAGCAGATACGCAGTATTTT
TRBV24-1	NA	NA	TRBJ1-1	CATSDRATAKNTEAFF	TGTGCCACCAGTGATCGTGCGACAGCGAAGAACACTGAAGCTTTCTTT
TRBV5-1	NA	TRBD1	TRBJ1-1	CASRPLLRQGALPEAFF	TGCGCCAGCAGACCCCTCTTACGACAGGGGGCTTTGCCTGAAGCTTTCTTT
TRBV2	once	NA	TRBJ1-1	CASNSRGGDTEAFF	TGTGCCAGCAATTCAAGGGGAGGGGACACTGAAGCTTTCTTT
TRBV2	NA	NA	TRBJ2-1	CASSGGASSYNEQFF	TGTGCCAGCAGTGGCGGGGCGAGCTCCTACAATGAGCAGTTCTTC
TRBV7-3	NA	TRBD1	TRBJ2-6	CASSSPGTGGSGANVLTF	TGTGCCAGCAGCTCCCCCGGGACAGGGGGCTCTGGGGCCAACGTCCTGACTTTC
TRBV5-1	NA	TRBD2	TRBJ2-2	CASSLVGPGGTTGELFF	TGCGCCAGCAGCTTGGTGGGTCCGGGAGGGACCACCGGGGAGCTGTTTTTT
TRBV5-1	NA	TRBD1	TRBJ2-4	CASSLPQGGKNIQYF	TGCGCCAGCAGCCTACCACAGGGGGGCAAAAACATTCAGTACTTC
TRBV11-2	once	TRBD2	TRBJ2-2	CASSLRATSGRLNTGELFF	TGTGCCAGCAGCTTGAGGGCTACTAGCGGGAGGTTGAACACCGGGGAGCTGTTTTTT
TRBV18	NA	TRBD2	TRBJ2-3	CASSPQWGGTDTQYF	TGTGCCAGCTCACCACAGTGGGGGGGAACAGATACGCAGTATTTT
TRBV5-1	NA	NA	TRBJ2-5	CASSRWDSLSETQYF	TGCGCCAGCAGCAGATGGGACTCCCTCTCGGAGACCCAGTACTTC
TRBV7-3	NA	TRBD2	TRBJ2-7	CASSLSSGSTYEQYF	TGTGCCAGCAGCTTATCTAGCGGGAGTACCTACGAGCAGTACTTC
TRBV11-1	NA	NA	TRBJ1-2	CASSPERGNYGYTF	TGTGCCAGCAGCCCCGAGCGGGGTAACTATGGCTACACCTTC
TRBV9	NA	TRBD2	TRBJ2-5	CASSDGLAGAETQYF	TGTGCCAGCAGCGATGGACTAGCGGGCGCCGAGACCCAGTACTTC
TRBV3-1/TRBV3-2	NA	NA	TRBJ1-4	CASSLREEKLFF	TGTGCCAGCAGCCTACGGGAGGAAAAACTGTTTTTT